These 32 T cell receptor beta chains share one sample of origin, sequenced in a study of T cell clonality in common variable immunodeficiency. The protocol was immunoSEQ multiplex PCR, while the TCRdb copy is restricted to in-frame clones and leaves out a portion. Captured here are around 57,000 clones, none seen once; the top ten comprise more than 3%. The sequenced sample was peripheral blood mononuclear cells. These receptors were taken from a person aged 18-70 years in good health.

This clone showed up just a few times. The CDR3 is cut off 3 residues early in the read; its end comes from the germline J gene. This chain joins TRBV5-6 and TRBJ2-7, with 7 bases fitting TRBD1. CDR3 length: 13 residues. J lost 6 bases, V lost 4 bases, and 7 bases had no gene match. Germline CDR1 SGHDT, CDR2 YYEEEE. CDR3 bases read: TGTGCCAGCAGCCCACCGACAGGGCGCGAG. As protein: CASSPPTGRE. The full CDR3 protein is CASSPPTGREQYF.

Ten or more counts support this clone. The DNA ends 3 residues before the CDR3 does, and the rest of the CDR3 is filled in from the germline J gene. The gene calls are TRBV2 and TRBJ1-4, with 7 nucleotides matching TRBD1. Trimming removed 5 bases from V and 2 bases from J; junction bases left unmatched: 2. CDR3 length: 14 residues. Germline V gene data show CDR1 as SNHLY and CDR2 as FYNNEI. This CDR3 is CASSRDSTNEKLFF. The CDR3 DNA, read in part, is TGTGCCAGCAGTCGGGACAGTACTAATGAAAAA.

Comments on this clone: A far bigger clonotype differs at one base, so this is likely a read error. The missing CDR3 end, 3 residues past where the read stops, is filled in from the germline J gene. This same CDR3 is encoded by further DNA sequences in the sample. The chain joins TRBV7-2 to TRBJ2-1, with TRBD2 matching 12 bases. CDR3 length equals 14 residues. With 5 bases clipped from V and 7 bases from J, the junction kept 3 bases outside the gene matches. Germline V gene sequence: CDR1 SGHTA, CDR2 FQGNSA. The sequenced part of the CDR3 DNA is TGTGCCAGCAGCAGCACTAGCGGGGGGAATGAG. This codes for CASSSTSGGNE. The whole CDR3 is CASSSTSGGNEQFF.

This clone was observed at least ten times. The observed sequence ends 3 residues before the CDR3 terminus, with the missing tail filled in from the germline J gene. The chain is built from TRBV5-1 and TRBJ1-1; D perhaps matches TRBD1 (6 bases). V gave up 0 bases and J gave up 0 bases, with 9 bases separating them. Per the germline V gene, CDR1 is SGHRS and CDR2 is YFSETQ. This CDR3 has 15 amino acids. Here the CDR3 reads CASSLAGGLNTEAFF. The DNA read from the CDR3 is TGCGCCAGCAGCTTGGCGGGGGGGCTGAACACTGAA. Based on the CDR3 plus reference TRBV5-1 and TRBJ1-1, the full variable domain is KAGVTQTPRYLIKTRGQQVTLSCSPISGHRSVSWYQQTPGQGLQFLFEYFSETQRNKGNFPGRFSGRQFSNSRSEMNVSTLELGDSALYLCASSLAGGLNTEAFFGQGTRLTVV.

This clone came up a few times. The CDR3 DNA, read in part, is TGTGCCAGCTCACCACCGGGACTAGCGGGAGGCGGTGAG. Protein sequence: CASSPPGLAGGGE. In full, the CDR3 reads CASSPPGLAGGGEQFF. V is TRBV18 and J is TRBJ2-1; TRBD2 matches 15 bases. The CDR3 is cut off 3 residues early in the read; its end comes from the germline J gene. CDR3 length: 16 amino acids. The V and J ends lost 0 bases and 9 bases, in that order; junction bases with no gene match: 3. Germline V gene lookup returns CDR1 KGHSH and CDR2 LQKENI.

This clone was found many times. The CDR3 extends 3 residues past the end of the read, so its final part is completed from the germline J gene. This chain uses TRBV18 with TRBJ2-4; 8 bases map to TRBD2. CDR1 and CDR2 from the germline V gene are KGHSH and LQKENI. This CDR3 has 15 residues. Unmatched junction bases numbered 4, after V lost 4 bases and J lost 2 bases. The CDR3 DNA, read in part, is TGTGCCAGCTCACTCGGGGGGGCCACCAAAAACATT. As protein: CASSLGGATKNI. The complete CDR3 reads CASSLGGATKNIQYF.

This clone was seen many times. The read ends 3 residues before the CDR3 terminus; that terminus is restored from the germline J gene. The rearrangement links TRBV19 to TRBJ1-5, with a tentative D call TRBD1 (6 bases). Trimming removed 3 bases at V and 0 bases at J, with 18 bases between. This CDR3 region has 18 residues. The germline CDR1 and CDR2 sequences are LNHDA and SQIVND (reference sequence). The covered CDR3 bases are TGTGCCAGTAGTATGGTTCTCAGGGGCGGGGGTAGCAATCAGCCC. Translated, it gives CASSMVLRGGGSNQP. The complete CDR3 sequence is CASSMVLRGGGSNQPQHF. The complete variable domain, with remaining parts taken from reference TRBV19 and TRBJ1-5, reads DGGITQSPKYLFRKEGQNVTLSCEQNLNHDAMYWYRQDPGQGLRLIYYSQIVNDFQKGDIAEGYSVSREKKESFPLTVTSAQKNPTAFYLCASSMVLRGGGSNQPQHFGDGTRLSIL.

Many counts were recorded for this clone. The CDR3 extends 3 residues past the end of the read, so its final part is completed from the germline J gene. The chain joins TRBV15 to TRBJ1-2; TRBD1 matches 7 bases. The CDR3 totals 14 residues. CDR1 is LNHNV, CDR2 YYDKDF, per germline (reference sequence). Here the CDR3 reads CATSKSDRFGGYTF. The sequenced part of the CDR3 DNA is TGTGCCACCAGCAAGTCGGACAGGTTCGGGGGC.

At least ten counts were recorded for this clone. The sequenced fragment ends 3 residues before the CDR3 boundary, so the rest is inferred from the germline J gene. The chain employs TRBV5-1 and TRBJ2-3; a possible D gene is TRBD1 (6 bases). The CDR3 runs 16 residues. CDR1 is SGHRS and CDR2 is YFSETQ in the germline V gene. V lost 5 bases to trimming and J lost 0 bases, with 16 bases between them. The sequenced CDR3 bases are TGCGCCAGCAGTATATCGGGACAATTTAGCACAGATACG. This codes for CASSISGQFSTDT. The complete CDR3 reads CASSISGQFSTDTQYF.

This clone was seen repeatedly, ten times or more. The read ends 3 residues early relative to the CDR3; the germline J gene fills the gap. The rearrangement links TRBV5-1 to TRBJ2-5, with a tentative D call TRBD1 (6 bases). This CDR3 has 12 residues. Germline values: CDR1 SGHRS, CDR2 YFSETQ. The V gene lost 5 bases and the J gene lost 3 bases, with 8 bases spanning the gap. The CDR3 spells CASRTGKETQYF. The sequenced part of the CDR3 DNA is TGCGCCAGCAGAACAGGGAAAGAGACC.

As for this clone: The CDR3 end falls 3 residues outside the read, so it is completed with the germline J gene. The V call is TRBV19, the J call TRBJ1-2; 10 bases agree with TRBD1. CDR3 length equals 14 residues. The germline V gene has CDR1 LNHDA and CDR2 SQIVND (reference sequence). CDR3 bases read: TGTGCCAGTAGTTCCGGGACAGGGGACTACGAC. This gives the protein CASSSGTGDYD. The complete CDR3 protein is CASSSGTGDYDYTF.

This clone has a count of ten or more. Read sequence stops 3 residues before the CDR3 end, and the germline J gene provides the missing end. The chain couples TRBV30 to TRBJ2-3, with TRBD2 as a possible D gene (7 bases). There are 14 residues in the CDR3. V was clipped by 0 bases and J by 4 bases, with 11 bases between them. CDR1 is GTSNPN and CDR2 is SVGIG in the germline V gene (reference sequence). The sequenced CDR3 bases are TGTGCCTGGAGTGTACGCGGGGGCTCAGATACG. It is translated as CAWSVRGGSDT. The full-length CDR3 reads as CAWSVRGGSDTQYF. Combining the CDR3 with reference TRBV30 and TRBJ2-3 gives the whole variable domain SQTIHQWPATLVQPVGSPLSLECTVEGTSNPNLYWYRQAAGRGLQLLFYSVGIGQISSEVPQNLSASRPQDRQFILSSKKLLLSDSGFYLCAWSVRGGSDTQYFGPGTRLTVL.

Regarding this clone: The read finishes 3 residues shy of the CDR3 end, and the germline J gene is used to complete it. This rearrangement joins TRBV20-1 to TRBJ2-1; 15 bases line up with TRBD2. Per the germline V gene, CDR1 is DFQATT and CDR2 is SNEGSKA (reference sequence). The CDR3 has 20 residues. V shed 2 bases and J 7 bases; nucleotides not matched to a gene: 18. Incomplete CDR3 DNA: TGCAGTGCTAGATCCACCACCGGGACTAGCGGGAGGTTAGCCCTTAATGAG. Amino acid sequence: CSARSTTGTSGRLALNE. The whole CDR3 region reads CSARSTTGTSGRLALNEQFF.

This clone has ten or more counts. The read terminates 3 residues before the CDR3 end, so the remaining end is supplied by the germline J gene. The chain is built from TRBV20-1 and TRBJ2-3; D not certain. Germline V CDR1 and CDR2: DFQATT, SNEGSKA (reference sequence). This CDR3 has 12 amino acids. Trimming shortened V by 4 bases and J by 4 bases, and 9 bases separated the two germline ends. The CDR3 protein is CSAIRSPDTQYF. The CDR3 bases that were read are TGCAGTGCTATCCGGTCCCCAGATACG.

This clone was observed at least ten times. The CDR3 is cut off 3 residues early in the read; its end comes from the germline J gene. The chain recombines TRBV20-1 with TRBJ2-7; 8 bases are shared with TRBD2. Trimming at V came to 3 bases and at J to 2 bases, leaving 9 bases not matched to a gene. This CDR3 has 15 amino acids. The germline V gene has CDR1 DFQATT and CDR2 SNEGSKA (reference sequence). CDR3 DNA, as far as it was read: TGCAGTGCTAGGCATCCAGCGGGAGAGGCCTACGAG. Its protein is CSARHPAGEAYE. The complete CDR3 protein is CSARHPAGEAYEQYF.

This clone was detected ten times or more. The DNA ends 3 residues before the CDR3 does, and the rest of the CDR3 is filled in from the germline J gene. The gene calls are TRBV5-1 and TRBJ2-3, with 11 bases that match TRBD1. With 4 bases clipped from V and 5 bases from J, the junction kept 12 bases outside the gene matches. The CDR3 consists of 17 residues. The germline V gene has CDR1 SGHRS and CDR2 YFSETQ. The CDR3 region is CASSPPPGTGGIDTQYF. Incomplete CDR3 DNA: TGCGCCAGCAGCCCTCCTCCCGGGACAGGGGGGATAGATACG.

Ten or more counts support this clone. The read finishes 3 residues shy of the CDR3 end, and the germline J gene is used to complete it. The chain joins TRBV10-3 to TRBJ2-3, with 7 bases fitting TRBD2. V lost 3 bases and J lost 0; bases outside the gene matches: 3. This CDR3 has 15 amino acids. Germline CDR1 reads ENHRY; CDR2 reads SYGVKD. The CDR3 bases that were read are TGTGCCATCAGTGAAGGGACTATTAGCACAGATACG. Its translation is CAISEGTISTDT. The CDR3 reads in full as CAISEGTISTDTQYF.

This clone was detected only a few times. The sequenced fragment ends 3 residues before the CDR3 boundary, so the rest is inferred from the germline J gene. The chain joins TRBV11-1 to TRBJ1-1, with 9 bases fitting TRBD1. The CDR3 loop spans 15 amino acids. The J segment lost 5 bases and the V segment lost 2 bases, leaving 6 bases of the junction unmatched. CDR1 is SGHAT, CDR2 FQDESV, per germline (reference sequence). CDR3 DNA, as far as it was read: TGTGCCAGCAGCTTATCTGGACAGGGGAGGACTGAA. Its translation: CASSLSGQGRTE. The entire CDR3 protein is CASSLSGQGRTEAFF.

This clone showed up many times. The read falls 3 residues short of the CDR3 end, and the missing part is taken from the germline J gene. The chain has TRBV20-1 and TRBJ1-1, with D possibly matching TRBD1 (6 bases). V dropped 6 bases and J dropped 0 bases, with 14 bases sitting between them. Germline CDR1 is DFQATT and CDR2 is SNEGSKA (reference sequence). This CDR3 has 14 amino acids. CDR3 DNA (partial): TGCAGTGCGAGGGACGACAGGATGAACACTGAA. The encoded protein is CSARDDRMNTE. The full CDR3 reads CSARDDRMNTEAFF.

The table lists this clone with many counts. The sequenced fragment ends 3 residues before the CDR3 boundary, so the rest is inferred from the germline J gene. V is TRBV5-1 and J is TRBJ2-7, with D perhaps TRBD1 (6 bases). CDR1 is SGHRS and CDR2 is YFSETQ in the germline V gene. Trimming pared 3 bases from V and 4 bases from J, leaving 11 bases between. The CDR3 is 13 amino acids. CDR3 protein: CASSSITGYEQYF. The DNA read from the CDR3 is TGCGCCAGCAGCTCTATCACAGGGTACGAG.

This clone was picked up a small number of times. Read coverage stops 3 residues before the CDR3 terminus; the germline J gene supplies the remainder. The chain combines TRBV7-9 with TRBJ2-2; possibly TRBD1 for D (5 bases). Germline lookup yields CDR1 SEHNR and CDR2 FQNEAQ (reference sequence). The CDR3 consists of 13 residues. This CDR3 is CASSLEQDEKLFF. Incomplete CDR3 DNA: TGTGCCAGCAGCTTAGAACAGGATGAAAAG.

This clone was picked up many times. Read coverage stops 3 residues before the CDR3 terminus; the germline J gene supplies the remainder. V and J are TRBV30 and TRBJ2-7; tentatively, D is TRBD1 (6 bases). The V end lost 0 bases, the J end lost 3 bases, and 18 bases lay between the germline ends. This CDR3 is 16 amino acids long. Germline V gene data show CDR1 as GTSNPN and CDR2 as SVGIG (reference sequence). The sequenced CDR3 bases are TGTGCCTGGAGTGTACCCCTCCGGGACACCCTCTACGAG. It encodes CAWSVPLRDTLYE. The whole CDR3 sequence reads CAWSVPLRDTLYEQYF.

The table lists this clone with many counts. The CDR3 goes on 3 residues after the read ends, and that part is filled in from the germline J gene. V usage is TRBV20-1 and J usage is TRBJ2-2, with 13 bases matching TRBD2. Unmatched junction bases numbered 1, after V lost 3 bases and J lost 0 bases. Germline V gene lookup returns CDR1 DFQATT and CDR2 SNEGSKA (reference sequence). This CDR3 has 16 amino acids. The CDR3 DNA, read in part, is TGCAGTGCTAGGGGACTAGCGGGGACGAACACCGGGGAG. It encodes CSARGLAGTNTGE. The CDR3 as a whole reads CSARGLAGTNTGELFF.

This clone was seen many times. The read ends 3 residues before the CDR3 terminus; that terminus is restored from the germline J gene. The genes are TRBV20-1 and TRBJ2-1, with 9 bases matching TRBD2. Trimming removed 0 bases from V and 7 bases from J; junction bases left unmatched: 7. The CDR3 consists of 15 residues. Germline V lookup: CDR1 DFQATT, CDR2 SNEGSKA (reference sequence). The covered CDR3 bases are TGCAGTGCTAGAGATGAGGGCGGGAGGGCGAATGAG. Translated, it gives CSARDEGGRANE. The full CDR3 reads CSARDEGGRANEQFF.

A few counts support this clone. Read sequence stops 3 residues before the CDR3 end, and the germline J gene provides the missing end. V usage is TRBV6-1 and J usage is TRBJ2-6, with a possible D match to TRBD1 (5 bases). The CDR3 contains 16 residues. The V gene lost 2 bases and the J gene lost 2 bases, with 10 bases spanning the gap. Germline CDR1 reads MNHNS; CDR2 reads SASEGT. CDR3 DNA, as far as it was read: TGTGCCAGCAGTGAAAGGGGTTCCCCTGGGGCCAACGTC. Translation: CASSERGSPGANV. The entire CDR3 reads CASSERGSPGANVLTF.

This clone was recorded at least ten times. The read comes to an end 3 residues before the CDR3 does, leaving the germline J gene to fill in the end. The chain links TRBV7-2 to TRBJ2-7; TRBD2 matches at 7 bases. Germline lookup yields CDR1 SGHTA and CDR2 FQGNSA. This CDR3 is 18 amino acids long. V was pared by 0 bases and J by 0 bases, with 11 bases of the junction left unmatched. CDR3 in amino acids: CASSLAASGITSSYEQYF. Incomplete CDR3 DNA: TGTGCCAGCAGCTTAGCCGCGAGCGGGATTACGAGCTCCTACGAG. The whole variable domain, remainder taken from reference TRBV7-2 and TRBJ2-7, is GAGVSQSPSNKVTEKGKDVELRCDPISGHTALYWYRQSLGQGLEFLIYFQGNSAPDKSGLPSDRFSAERTGGSVSTLTIQRTQQEDSAVYLCASSLAASGITSSYEQYFGPGTRLTVT.

This clone turned up a few times. The CDR3 end falls 3 residues outside the read, so it is completed with the germline J gene. V and J are TRBV19 and TRBJ2-5; D is possibly TRBD2 (6 bases). Per the germline V gene, CDR1 is LNHDA and CDR2 is SQIVND (reference sequence). This CDR3 region has 13 residues. V lost 6 bases and J 2 bases, leaving 10 bases between the germline ends. The CDR3 spells CASRGTVQETQYF. Partial CDR3 DNA: TGTGCCAGTAGGGGGACTGTACAAGAGACC.

This clone was seen many times. The CDR3 sequence is CAWTALGLAAETQYF. The covered CDR3 bases are TGTGCCTGGACCGCCCTGGGACTAGCGGCGGAGACC. The chain recombines TRBV30 with TRBJ2-5, with TRBD2 matching over 11 bases. The read falls 3 residues short of the CDR3 end, and the missing part is taken from the germline J gene. The V gene's germline CDR1 is GTSNPN and CDR2 SVGIG (reference sequence). Trimming removed 4 bases from V and 5 bases from J; junction bases left unmatched: 9. The CDR3 loop spans 15 amino acids.

Ten or more counts support this clone. The CDR3 end is not reached by the read, which stops 3 residues before it; the germline J gene fills it in. This chain joins TRBV19 and TRBJ2-2, with unresolved D. V lost 2 bases and J 2 bases, leaving 3 bases between the germline ends. The CDR3 runs 13 residues. CDR1 is LNHDA and CDR2 is SQIVND in the germline V gene (reference sequence). Here the CDR3 reads CASSIQNTGELFF. The covered CDR3 bases are TGTGCCAGTAGTATACAAAACACCGGGGAG.

This clone was counted only a few times. The CDR3 end is not reached by the read, which stops 3 residues before it; the germline J gene fills it in. The chain joins TRBV11-3 to TRBJ2-4; 7 positions match TRBD1. Per the germline V gene, CDR1 is SGHNT and CDR2 is YENEEA. The CDR3 is 13 amino acids. After removal of 1 base from V and 6 bases from J, the junction contained 0 bases not matched to a gene. The sequenced CDR3 bases are TGTGCCAGCAGCTTAGCAGGGGGAAACATT. It codes for CASSLAGGNI. The whole CDR3 region reads CASSLAGGNIQYF.

This clone was detected ten times or more. The read halts 3 residues ahead of the CDR3 end, with the missing end drawn from the germline J gene. J is TRBJ2-7 and V is TRBV2; TRBD1 matches 7 bases. V was pared by 8 bases and J by 3 bases, with 13 bases of the junction left unmatched. The CDR3 runs 15 residues. CDR1 is SNHLY and CDR2 is FYNNEI in the germline V gene. CDR3 loop: CASHSEGDRFYEQYF. Partial CDR3 DNA: TGTGCCAGCCATTCAGAGGGGGACAGATTCTACGAG. Full variable domain (missing parts from reference TRBV2 and TRBJ2-7): EPEVTQTPSHQVTQMGQEVILRCVPISNHLYFYWYRQILGQKVEFLVSFYNNEISEKSEIFDDQFSVERPDGSNFTLKIRSTKLEDSAMYFCASHSEGDRFYEQYFGPGTRLTVT.

At least ten counts were recorded for this clone. From the germline J gene comes the end of the CDR3, since the read stops 3 residues before it. V gene TRBV2 combines with J gene TRBJ2-1, with 13 bases fitting TRBD2. The trim removed 7 bases at V and 6 bases at J, leaving 6 bases unmatched. The length of the CDR3 is 15 residues. Germline CDR1 reads SNHLY; CDR2 reads FYNNEI. CDR3 loop: CASTGLAGATNEQFF. The DNA read from the CDR3 is TGTGCCAGCACTGGACTAGCGGGAGCCACCAATGAG.